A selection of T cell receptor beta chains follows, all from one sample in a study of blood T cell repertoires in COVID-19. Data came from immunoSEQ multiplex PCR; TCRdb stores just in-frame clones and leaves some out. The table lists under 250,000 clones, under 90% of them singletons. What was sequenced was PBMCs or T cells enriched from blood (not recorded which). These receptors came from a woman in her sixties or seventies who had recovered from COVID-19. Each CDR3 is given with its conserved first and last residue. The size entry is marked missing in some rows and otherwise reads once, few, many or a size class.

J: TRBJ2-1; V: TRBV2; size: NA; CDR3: CASSSLQGNEQFF
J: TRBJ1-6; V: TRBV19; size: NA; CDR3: CASGRHNSPLHF
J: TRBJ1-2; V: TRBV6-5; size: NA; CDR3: CASGRDRYNYGYTF
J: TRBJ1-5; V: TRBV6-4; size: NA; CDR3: CASNVTGGRQPQHF
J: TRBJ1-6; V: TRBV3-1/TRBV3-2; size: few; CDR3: CASSELPDRANNSPLHF
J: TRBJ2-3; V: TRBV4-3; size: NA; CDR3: CASSQGPRGRTDTQYF
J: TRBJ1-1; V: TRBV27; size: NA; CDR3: CASSLAGGITEAFF
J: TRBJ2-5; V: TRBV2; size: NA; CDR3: CASRRTSGQETQYF
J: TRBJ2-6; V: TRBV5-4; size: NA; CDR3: CASSLGTGGAWAGANVLTF
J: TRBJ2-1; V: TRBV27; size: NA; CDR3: CASSRTSGRYEQFF
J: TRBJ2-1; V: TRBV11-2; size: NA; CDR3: CASSFSPPGGSYNEQFF